This T cell receptor (beta chain) stems from a study of regulatory T cells in long-lasting Graves disease. Regarding time point: newly diagnosed GD, antithyroid drugs for less than 3 months. PBMC-extracted RNA yielded the TCR library. To make TCR beta libraries, researchers used iRepertoire HTBI primers and Arm-PCR of CDR3 regions. In TCRdb, the multiplex PCR reads were re-called with MiXCR into one record per CDR3 protein. The sample comprises 450,000 to 700,000 distinct CDR3 sequences, less than 15% of which are singletons, and roughly 10% rests with the top ten. Between the trimmed V and J ends, which lost 0 bases and 4 bases, there was a span of 10 bases. The germline gives CDR1 SGHRS, CDR2 YFSETQ. The CDR3 spans 14 residues. This clonotype was seen repeatedly, ten times or more. These data were also reused for a study on T cells in Graves' hyperthyroidism and ophthalmopathy.

The sample here was peripheral blood mononuclear cells (PBMCs), taken at new diagnosis, from a patient treated with antithyroid drugs. This chain connects TRBV5-1 to TRBJ1-2, with a tentative D call TRBD1 (6 bases). This TCR derives from a man younger than 45 with Graves disease. The CDR3 DNA reads TGCGCCAGCAGCTTGGGCGGGGGCGGCTATGGCTACACCTTC. It specifies CASSLGGGGYGYTF.